This T cell receptor (beta chain) emerged from a study of cytomegalovirus exposure and HLA in healthy donors. The CDR3 totals 13 residues. Germline trimming cut 8 bases from V and 6 bases from J; bases unmatched to any gene: 8. Germline CDR1 MNHNY, CDR2 SVGAGI (reference sequence). PCR involved 60 Vbeta and 13 Jbeta primers. TCRdb's table, derived via immunoSEQ multiplex PCR, lists solely in-frame clones and lacks some. The repertoire holds about 240,000 clones, with about 81% as singletons. V usage is TRBV6-6 and J usage is TRBJ2-7, with TRBD2 matching 9 bases. Sequencing used PBMCs. This clonotype was obtained from a woman in her sixties in good health and CMV-seropositive. In DNA form, the CDR3 reads TGTGCCAGCGCGGAGCTAGCGGGAATCGAGCAGTACTTC. Its translation is CASAELAGIEQYF.